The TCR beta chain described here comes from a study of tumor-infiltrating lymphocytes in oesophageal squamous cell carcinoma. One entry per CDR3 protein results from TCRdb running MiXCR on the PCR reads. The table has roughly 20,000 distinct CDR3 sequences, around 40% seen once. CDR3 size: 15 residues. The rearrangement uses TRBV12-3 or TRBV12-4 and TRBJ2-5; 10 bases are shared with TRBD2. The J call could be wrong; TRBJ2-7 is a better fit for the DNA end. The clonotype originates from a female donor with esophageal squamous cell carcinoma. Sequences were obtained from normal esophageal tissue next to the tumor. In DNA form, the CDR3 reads TGTGCCAGCAGTTTAAGGTCTAGCGGGAGCTACGAGCAGTACTTC. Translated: CASSLRSSGSYEQYF.